The 4 T cell receptor beta chains presented below share a single source sample, sequenced in a study of cytomegalovirus exposure and HLA in healthy donors. Use of 60 Vbeta and 13 Jbeta primers characterized the PCR. TCRdb's copy holds only in-frame clones and misses some; the assay was immunoSEQ multiplex PCR. The sample's table shows tens of thousands of clones. The sequencing sample was made of PBMCs. The receptors derive from a woman aged 30 to 39 in good health and CMV-seronegative.

This chain uses TRBV18 with TRBJ2-2; possibly TRBD1 for D (5 bases). This CDR3 contains 16 residues. The V gene's germline CDR1 is KGHSH and CDR2 LQKENI. V gave up 0 bases and J gave up 2 bases, with 10 bases separating them. This CDR3 reads CASSPPLRENTGELFF. CDR3 nucleotides: TGTGCCAGCTCACCACCTCTCAGGGAAAACACCGGGGAGCTGTTTTTT.

With respect to this clone: The junction shows a germline mismatch at one end, possibly a read error. The gene calls are TRBV7-3 and TRBJ2-1; D not certain. Germline V lookup: CDR1 SGHTA, CDR2 FQGTGA. The CDR3 spans 14 residues. As DNA, the CDR3 is TGTGCCAGCAGCTTTGACTCCTCCGACAATGAGCAGTTCTTC. Its translation: CASSFDSSDNEQFF.

V gene TRBV19 combines with J gene TRBJ2-6, with 8 nucleotides matching TRBD2. The length of the CDR3 is 16 residues. Germline V lookup: CDR1 LNHDA, CDR2 SQIVND (reference sequence). V lost 8 bases, J lost 0 bases, and 6 bases stayed unmatched. This CDR3 is CASSPGGASGANVLTF. The CDR3, as DNA: TGTGCCAGTTCCCCCGGGGGGGCCTCTGGGGCCAACGTCCTGACTTTC. Looking up the rest from reference TRBV19 and TRBJ2-6 gives the full variable domain: DGGITQSPKYLFRKEGQNVTLSCEQNLNHDAMYWYRQDPGQGLRLIYYSQIVNDFQKGDIAEGYSVSREKKESFPLTVTSAQKNPTAFYLCASSPGGASGANVLTFGAGSRLTVL.

The chain has TRBV14 and TRBJ1-5; D gene uncertain. This CDR3 is 14 amino acids long. The germline gives CDR1 SGHDN, CDR2 FVKESK. V was pared by 6 bases and J by 9 bases, with 18 bases between. CDR3 region: CASSPKGLAGPQHF. In nucleotides, the CDR3 is TGTGCCAGCAGTCCCAAGGGTCTAGCGGGGCCCCAGCATTTT. Complete variable domain (other parts from reference TRBV14 and TRBJ1-5): EAGVTQFPSHSVIEKGQTVTLRCDPISGHDNLYWYRRVMGKEIKFLLHFVKESKQDESGMPNNRFLAERTGGTYSTLKVQPAELEDSGVYFCASSPKGLAGPQHFGDGTRLSIL.